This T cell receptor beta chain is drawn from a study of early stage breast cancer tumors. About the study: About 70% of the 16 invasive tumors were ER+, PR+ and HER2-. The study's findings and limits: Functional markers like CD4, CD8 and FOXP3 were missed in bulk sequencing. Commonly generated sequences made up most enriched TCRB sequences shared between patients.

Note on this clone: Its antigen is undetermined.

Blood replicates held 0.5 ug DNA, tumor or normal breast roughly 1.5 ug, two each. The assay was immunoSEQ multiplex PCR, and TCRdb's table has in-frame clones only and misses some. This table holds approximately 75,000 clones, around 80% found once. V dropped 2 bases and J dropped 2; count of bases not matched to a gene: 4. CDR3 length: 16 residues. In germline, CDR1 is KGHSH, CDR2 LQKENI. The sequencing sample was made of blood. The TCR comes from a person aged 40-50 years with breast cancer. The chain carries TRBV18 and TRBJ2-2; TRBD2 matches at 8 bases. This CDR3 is CASSPIGRANTGELFF. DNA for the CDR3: TGTGCCAGCTCACCAATCGGGAGGGCCAACACCGGGGAGCTGTTTTTT. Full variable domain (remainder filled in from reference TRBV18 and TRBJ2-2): NAGVMQNPRHLVRRRGQEARLRCSPMKGHSHVYWYRQLPEEGLKFMVYLQKENIIDESGMPKERFSAEFPKEGPSILRIQQVVRGDSAAYFCASSPIGRANTGELFFGEGSRLTVL.